The table lists the clone carrying this TCR beta chain with many counts. Its antigen is not identified. The data belong to a study of CD8 T cells in ankylosing spondylitis. Study-level results: Significant enrichment of disease-linked clones was reportedly seen in matched ankylosing spondylitis synovial fluid. Disease-linked clones proved CD8+ and comparatively uncommon in peripheral blood. In synovial fluid and blood from reactive arthritis, some motif variants were previously reported. Apparently characteristic of ankylosing spondylitis blood was a TCR beta motif (fewer than 10 highly homologous variants).

Between the trimmed V and J ends, which lost 0 bases and 1 base, there was a span of 7 bases. CDR1 WNHNN and CDR2 SYGVQD come from the germline V gene (reference sequence). This CDR3 is built from 15 residues. TCRdb recomputed calls from the 5' RACE reads with MiXCR, one row per CDR3 protein. The sample includes about 320,000 distinct CDR3 sequences, about 9.9% seen only once; the top ten take 8% to 9.5%. The receptor's source is a female donor with ankylosing spondylitis or in good health (not recorded which). Sample: blood, either unsorted or a sorted T cell fraction (not recorded which). V gene TRBV10-1 combines with J gene TRBJ2-1, with no clear D. The CDR3 DNA sequence: TGCGCCAGCAGTGAGTCGGGCAGGTCCTACAATGAGCAGTTCTTC. It is translated as CASSESGRSYNEQFF.